Listed below are T cell receptor beta chains from one sample, sequenced in a study of blood T cell repertoires in COVID-19. Assay: immunoSEQ multiplex PCR; the TCRdb copy retains only in-frame clones and omits some. This table holds approximately 100,000 clones, approximately 80% found once. Sequenced input: peripheral blood. These receptors all come from a man aged 80 or over with COVID-19, enrolled during active disease. CDR3s include the opening cysteine and the closing phenylalanine or tryptophan. Fields, in order: J gene, D gene, V gene, clone size, CDR3 DNA, CDR3 protein. The D gene is left open where the match is weak. Not every row has a clone size; where given, it reads once, few, many or a size class.

TRBJ2-7	TRBD2	TRBV20-1	.	TGCAGTGCTAGTGGGGCTAGCGGGAGCTCCTACGAGCAGTACTTC	CSASGASGSSYEQYF
TRBJ2-7	.	TRBV7-2	.	TGTGCCAGCAGCTTAAAACCGAGACAGGAGTTCTACGAGCAGTACTTC	CASSLKPRQEFYEQYF
TRBJ2-2	.	TRBV3-1/TRBV3-2	few	TGTGCCAGCAGCCGATCCCAACTAGGCTGGCGCGCCGGGGAGCTGTTTTTT	CASSRSQLGWRAGELFF
TRBJ2-2	TRBD1	TRBV5-1	.	TGCGCCAGCAGCTTGGAGGGACAGCCCACCGGGGAGCTGTTTTTT	CASSLEGQPTGELFF
TRBJ1-4	TRBD1	TRBV6-5	.	TGTGCCAGTGTTTGGGACAGAACTAATGAAAAACTGTTTTTT	CASVWDRTNEKLFF
TRBJ2-7	TRBD1	TRBV5-4	.	TGTGCCAGCAGCTTGGGAGTCGGGACAGGGGCCTACGAGCAGTACTTC	CASSLGVGTGAYEQYF
TRBJ2-5	TRBD2	TRBV5-1	.	TGCGCCAGCAGCCCAGGACTAGCGGGAGGAGAGACCCAGTACTTC	CASSPGLAGGETQYF
TRBJ1-2	TRBD1	TRBV14	.	TGTGCCAGCAGCCTGCGGACAGGAGATGGCTACACCTTC	CASSLRTGDGYTF
TRBJ2-7	.	TRBV2	.	TGTGCCAGCAAGGAAGGGGCTGCGGGGGAGCAGTACTTC	CASKEGAAGEQYF
TRBJ2-3	TRBD2	TRBV3-1/TRBV3-2	.	TGTGCCAGCAGCCAACCCCCGACTAGCGCAAGCACAGATACGCAGTATTTT	CASSQPPTSASTDTQYF
TRBJ2-7	.	TRBV18	few	TGTGCCAGCTCACCCGCAGCGTCGGCCCACGAGCAGTACTTC	CASSPAASAHEQYF
TRBJ2-2	TRBD1	TRBV9	few	TGTGCCAGCAGCGTAGAGGTTACAGGGGGCTATACCGGGGAGCTGTTTTTT	CASSVEVTGGYTGELFF
TRBJ2-2	TRBD2	TRBV3-1/TRBV3-2	.	TGTGCCAGCAGCCCATGGACTAGCGGTAAAAAAACCGGGGAGCTGTTTTTT	CASSPWTSGKKTGELFF
TRBJ2-3	.	TRBV4-1	.	TGCGCCAGCAGCCAAGATCAGGTCCTCACAGATACGCAGTATTTT	CASSQDQVLTDTQYF
TRBJ2-7	TRBD2	TRBV18	.	TGTGCCAGCTCCCCCACTAGCGGGAAAGGTCACGAGCAGTACTTC	CASSPTSGKGHEQYF
TRBJ2-7	TRBD2	TRBV6-6	.	TGTGCCAGCAGTATCCTAGCGGGAGGTCCCTACGAGCAGTACTTC	CASSILAGGPYEQYF
TRBJ2-3	TRBD2	TRBV7-2	.	TGTGCCAGCAGCTTAGTAGGGGCGGGAGGCGGCACAGATACGCAGTATTTT	CASSLVGAGGGTDTQYF
TRBJ1-6	TRBD1	TRBV6-6	.	TGTGCCAGCAGTTACCCCACCACACAGGGGAGTTCACCCCTCCACTTT	CASSYPTTQGSSPLHF
TRBJ2-7	TRBD2	TRBV19	many	TGTGCCAGTGGCGATTGGGGGGGAAACTACGAGCAGTACTTC	CASGDWGGNYEQYF
TRBJ2-1	.	TRBV6-5	.	TGTGCCAGCAGTTATTCTGGGACACCATACAATGAGCAGTTCTTC	CASSYSGTPYNEQFF
TRBJ1-2	.	TRBV7-9	few	TGTGCCAGCAGCTTAGAAGGAGGGTTACGCTATGGCTACACCTTC	CASSLEGGLRYGYTF
TRBJ1-5	.	TRBV21-1	once	TGTGCCAGCAGCAGGGGACAGGGAGGCAATCAGCCCCAGCATTTT	CASSRGQGGNQPQHF
TRBJ2-2	TRBD2	TRBV6-4	.	TGTGCCAGCAGTGACCAGCTAGCGGGAGCCGGGGAGCTGTTTTTT	CASSDQLAGAGELFF
TRBJ2-5	.	TRBV5-1	.	TGCGCCAGCAGCTTGGCCGGGACAATCCAAGAGACCCAGTACTTC	CASSLAGTIQETQYF
TRBJ1-5	.	TRBV28	.	TGTGCCAGCAGTTTCGTCAGGGGCGTTTACGGAGACGATCAGCCCCAGCATTTT	CASSFVRGVYGDDQPQHF
TRBJ2-7	TRBD2	TRBV7-2	.	TGTGCCAGCAGCTTAGTTTTCGGGGGGGACGGCGAGCAGTACTTC	CASSLVFGGDGEQYF
TRBJ1-5	.	TRBV15	few	TGTGCCACCAGCAGTCGCCGCACAGGCAATCAGCCCCAGCATTTT	CATSSRRTGNQPQHF
TRBJ2-1	.	TRBV28	.	TGTGCCAGCCTAAGGGGGGGCGCCGCCAATGAGCAGTTCTTC	CASLRGGAANEQFF
TRBJ2-5	.	TRBV7-9	many	TGTGCCAGCAGCTTAGTACAGGGCCAAGAGACCCAGTACTTC	CASSLVQGQETQYF
TRBJ1-5	.	TRBV30	.	TGTGCCTGGAACCCGGGGGGACTTCGTAATCAGCCCCAGCATTTT	CAWNPGGLRNQPQHF
TRBJ1-4	.	TRBV7-9	.	TGTGCCAGCAGTCCGGGAGGTGGCAGGGCAACTAATGAAAAACTGTTTTTT	CASSPGGGRATNEKLFF
TRBJ1-1	TRBD1	TRBV10-3	few	TGTGCCATCAGTCCAGGGGGTGTCACTGAAGCTTTCTTT	CAISPGGVTEAFF
TRBJ2-2	.	TRBV18	.	TGTGCCAGCTCACCGGGGGGAATCACCGGGGAGCTGTTTTTT	CASSPGGITGELFF
TRBJ2-1	TRBD1	TRBV4-3	.	TGCGCCAGCAGCCAGAGGGGACAGTCCGTGGGTTACAATGAGCAGTTCTTC	CASSQRGQSVGYNEQFF
TRBJ2-1	TRBD2	TRBV24-1	.	TGTGCCACCAGTGATTCGGCTAGCGGGAGGGAACTTGAGCAGTTCTTC	CATSDSASGRELEQFF
TRBJ2-7	.	TRBV7-2	.	TGTGCCAGCAGCCCCAGGACAGTCTACGAGCAGTACTTC	CASSPRTVYEQYF
TRBJ1-2	TRBD1	TRBV6-5	.	TGTGCCAGCAGTTACGGGGACAGGGAAGGCTACACCTTC	CASSYGDREGYTF
TRBJ2-4	TRBD2	TRBV28	few	TGTGCCAGCAGTCCACCGGGAGGGGCTCCCCTAGCCAAAAACATTCAGTACTTC	CASSPPGGAPLAKNIQYF
TRBJ1-5	TRBD1	TRBV28	.	TGTGCCAGCAGTATTACAGGGGTCCAGCCCCAGCATTTT	CASSITGVQPQHF
TRBJ1-3	.	TRBV7-2	few	TGTGCCAGCAGCTTACTCGGGGGAAACTCTGGAAACACCATATATTTT	CASSLLGGNSGNTIYF
TRBJ1-6	.	TRBV18	.	TGTGCCAGCTCACCACCGACAGGAGGTCCCTTAGGGAATTCACCCCTCCACTTT	CASSPPTGGPLGNSPLHF
TRBJ1-6	.	TRBV2	.	TGTGCCAGCAGTGAAGGGCAGGGGTGGGGTTCACCCCTCCACTTT	CASSEGQGWGSPLHF
TRBJ2-7	.	TRBV7-9	.	TGTGCCAGCAGCTACAACAGGCTTGGAGAGCAGTACTTC	CASSYNRLGEQYF
TRBJ2-3	.	TRBV29-1	.	TGCAGCGTTGGTAAGGGAGAAGATACGCAGTATTTT	CSVGKGEDTQYF
TRBJ2-2	TRBD1	TRBV7-2	.	TGTGCCAGCAGCTTAGGACAGGGGCACGGGGAGCTGTTTTTT	CASSLGQGHGELFF
TRBJ1-1	.	TRBV5-1	.	TGCGCCAGCAGCATACAGGGTCACATGAACACTGAAGCTTTCTTT	CASSIQGHMNTEAFF
TRBJ2-1	.	TRBV24-1	.	TGTGCCACCAGTGACCCAAAATACAATGAGCAGTTCTTC	CATSDPKYNEQFF
TRBJ1-4	.	TRBV5-6	.	TGTGCCAGCAGCGTAACAGTCCGTTCTAATGAAAAACTGTTTTTT	CASSVTVRSNEKLFF
TRBJ1-2	TRBD1	TRBV4-1	.	TGCGCCAGCAGCCCTACGGGACAGGGGGGGTATGGCTACACCTTC	CASSPTGQGGYGYTF
TRBJ1-2	.	TRBV10-3	.	TGTGCCATCAGCGGTCAGGGAACTAACTATGGCTACACCTTC	CAISGQGTNYGYTF
TRBJ1-2	.	TRBV19	.	TGTGCCAGTAGTATAGAGCGAGGAGGGCTCTATGGCTACACCTTC	CASSIERGGLYGYTF
TRBJ2-5	.	TRBV2	.	TGTGCCAGCAACGGTCGAGGTGGTGAGACCCAGTACTTC	CASNGRGGETQYF
TRBJ1-2	.	TRBV5-5	.	TGTGCCAGTTCGGACAGCTCTTATGGCTACACCTTC	CASSDSSYGYTF
TRBJ1-5	.	TRBV19	.	TGTGCCAGTAGTATAGGAGCGGGACGGCTCAATCAGCCCCAGCATTTT	CASSIGAGRLNQPQHF
TRBJ1-2	.	TRBV7-9	few	TGTGCCAGCAGCTTAGCACCATCGGGGAGCTATGGCTACACCTTC	CASSLAPSGSYGYTF
TRBJ2-5	TRBD2	TRBV5-1	.	TGCGCCAGCAGCGGGACTAGCGGGAGGGCGGGAGAGACCCAGTACTTC	CASSGTSGRAGETQYF
TRBJ2-3	TRBD2	TRBV3-1/TRBV3-2	.	TGTGCCAGCAGCCAATCGACTAGCGGGGGGACAGATACGCAGTATTTT	CASSQSTSGGTDTQYF
TRBJ1-2	.	TRBV6-1	.	TGTGCCAGCAGTGAAGGGCCCTATGGCTACACCTTC	CASSEGPYGYTF